Given below is one TCR beta chain in context. From RNA transcripts, TCR beta CDR3 regions were amplified. The TCR CDR3 was amplified in a first-round RT-PCR using the HTBI primer set. MiXCR was run by TCRdb on the multiplex PCR reads, yielding one entry per CDR3 protein. The sample has hundreds of thousands of distinct CDR3 sequences, more than 11% seen once; the top ten hold 5.8%. The data derive from a study of T cells in Graves' hyperthyroidism and ophthalmopathy. Trimming took 5 bases from V and 3 from J; bases not matched to a gene: 6. CDR1 and CDR2 (germline): GTSNPN, SVGIG (reference sequence). The CDR3 length is 15 residues.

Specimen: blood. This clonotype was sampled from a woman in her 30s with Graves' hyperthyroidism that later progressed to Graves' ophthalmopathy. This chain joins TRBV30 and TRBJ2-3, with 12 bases lining up with TRBD2. CDR3 sequence reads: CAWDGLAGSTDTQYF. DNA for the CDR3: TGTGCCTGGGACGGACTAGCGGGAAGTACAGATACGCAGTATTTT.